This TCR beta chain was sequenced during a study of blood T cell repertoires in COVID-19. Whole-study context: The cDNA or gDNA used as material had been derived from T cells, B-cell-depleted T cells, or PBMCs.

Original data processing: By means of reference gene primer amplification, nucleated cell counts were estimated. Clones were sequenced by immunoSEQ multiplex PCR, and TCRdb holds only the in-frame ones, with some missing. V and J calls and clone size are given by that table; D and trimming were obtained from the DNA. The top ten clones hold roughly 12% of a sample with about 54,000 clones, 65% to 90% of them seen once. The CDR3 is 13 residues long. V lost 8 bases, J lost 1 base, and 11 bases lay in between. Germline CDR1 reads MNHEY; CDR2 reads SVGAGI. This sequence joins TRBV6-5 and TRBJ1-2, with a possible D match to TRBD1 (6 bases). This receptor was identified in a human donor in a cohort sampled during active COVID-19. Source material: peripheral blood. The chain's CDR3 is CASSTGINYGYTF. The CDR3 nucleotides are TGTGCCAGCTCGACAGGAATTAACTATGGCTACACCTTC.